The clone carrying this TCR beta chain has a count of ten or more. Its antigen is undetermined. The CDR3 has 17 amino acids. CDR1 and CDR2 (germline): LGHDT, YNNKEL (reference sequence). V lost 0 bases to trimming and J lost 2 bases, with 15 bases between them. This specimen comes from a study of naive and memory T cell subsets. Treatment defined: skin biopsy from PPD injection site in Mantoux-positive individual. A UMI-containing oligonucleotide was joined by 3' ligation to the TCR cDNA template. Skin biopsies came from PPD injection sites in Mantoux-positive individuals. Input was about 1 to 1000 ng of DNase-treated total RNA without cell sorting. The SP2 primer and nested alpha and beta constant region primers amplified ligated cDNA in four rounds. Blood and skin TCR RNA was reverse transcribed with alpha and beta constant primers. TCRdb re-derived calls from the UMI-ligation and nested PCR reads in MiXCR, one entry per CDR3 protein. This sample carries some 40,000 distinct CDR3 sequences, approximately 10% of them seen once, and the ten largest clones take about 4.2%.

Overall study findings and caveats: Far more TCRs reportedly came from tuberculin skin test site biopsies.

The chain couples TRBV3-1 to TRBJ2-3; weak D call: TRBD2 (7 bases). This TCR was sampled from an adult in good health. Sequenced material: skin, taken from a tuberculin skin test site. CDR3 loop: CASSQDWGGALTDTQYF. For the CDR3, the DNA is TGTGCCAGCAGCCAAGATTGGGGGGGGGCTCTCACAGATACGCAGTATTTT.